The 9 T cell receptor beta chains below were found in one sample sequenced in a study of radiation and T cells in renal cell carcinoma. Data came from immunoSEQ multiplex PCR; TCRdb stores just in-frame clones and leaves some out. The table shows about 150,000 clones, with 88% occurring only once. As for time point: baseline pretreatment blood. Treatment given: 15 Gy SBRT to primary tumor, nephrectomy 4 weeks later. Here the sequenced sample was blood, taken from a patient whose treatment included radiotherapy and nephrectomy. These receptors were collected from a woman aged 70 to 79 with renal cell carcinoma.

The chain combines TRBV9 with TRBJ1-1; D may be TRBD1 (5 bases). V lost 0 bases and J 5 bases, leaving 11 bases between the germline ends. In germline, CDR1 is SGDLS, CDR2 YYNGEE. CDR3 length equals 14 residues. CDR3: CASSVAGGSTEAFF. CDR3 nucleotide sequence: TGTGCCAGCAGCGTAGCTGGGGGAAGTACTGAAGCTTTCTTT. Drawing the rest from reference TRBV9 and TRBJ1-1, the complete variable domain is DSGVTQTPKHLITATGQRVTLRCSPRSGDLSVYWYQQSLDQGLQFLIQYYNGEERAKGNILERFSAQQFPDLHSELNLSSLELGDSALYFCASSVAGGSTEAFFGQGTRLTVV.

The chain links TRBV19 to TRBJ2-2; TRBD2 matches 9 bases. Trimming took 6 bases from V and 13 from J; bases not matched to a gene: 9. CDR3 length: 13 amino acids. CDR1 LNHDA and CDR2 SQIVND come from the germline V gene (reference sequence). CDR3 bases: TGTGCCAGTAGCCCCGGGACTAGCTTCAGGCTGTTTTTT. Protein sequence: CASSPGTSFRLFF.

The V gene is TRBV7-9, the J gene TRBJ2-2; D is unresolved. The germline CDR1 and CDR2 sequences are SEHNR and FQNEAQ (reference sequence). Trimming cost V 2 bases and J 5 bases, with 12 bases left between them. The length of the CDR3 is 15 residues. CDR3 nucleotide sequence: TGTGCCAGCAGCTTATCCTCTCTCGGGACCGGGGAGCTGTTTTTT. Translation gives CASSLSSLGTGELFF.

The chain is built from TRBV7-6 and TRBJ2-3; tentatively, D is TRBD2 (5 bases). The CDR3 is made up of 15 amino acids. Trimming shortened V by 8 bases and J by 4 bases, and 19 bases separated the two germline ends. Germline V gene data show CDR1 as SGHVS and CDR2 as FNYEAQ. CDR3 DNA sequence: TGTGCCAGCTCTCTGGACTTCAACCTTGCAGATACGCAGTATTTT. Translation: CASSLDFNLADTQYF. The complete variable domain, with remaining parts taken from reference TRBV7-6 and TRBJ2-3, reads GAGVSQSPRYKVTKRGQDVALRCDPISGHVSLYWYRQALGQGPEFLTYFNYEAQQDKSGLPNDRFSAERPEGSISTLTIQRTEQRDSAMYRCASSLDFNLADTQYFGPGTRLTVL.

The rearrangement joins TRBV11-3 to TRBJ2-1, with D hard to call. The V and J ends lost 0 bases and 8 bases respectively, with 5 bases between them. Germline lookup yields CDR1 SGHNT and CDR2 YENEEA. This CDR3 is 12 amino acids long. The CDR3 region has the DNA TGTGCCAGCAGCTTAGATTTCGATGAGCAGTTCTTC. Translating gives CASSLDFDEQFF.

The chain combines TRBV5-1 with TRBJ2-6; 8 bases map to TRBD1. Trimming at V came to 2 bases and at J to 2 bases, leaving 6 bases not matched to a gene. CDR1 is SGHRS, CDR2 YFSETQ, per germline. The CDR3 has 17 amino acids. CDR3 sequence (DNA): TGCGCCAGCAGCTTTACAGGGGGGCAGGCTGGGGCCAACGTCCTGACTTTC. Translated: CASSFTGGQAGANVLTF.

CDR3 sequence: CASIGTGKVLHSNQPQHF. The CDR3, as DNA: TGTGCCAGTATCGGGACAGGGAAGGTGCTTCATAGCAATCAGCCCCAGCATTTT. The V gene is TRBV19, the J gene TRBJ1-5; 9 positions match TRBD1. This CDR3 contains 18 residues. Trimming took 7 bases from V and 0 from J; bases not matched to a gene: 13. Germline V gene lookup returns CDR1 LNHDA and CDR2 SQIVND (reference sequence).

This clone was found once. V and J are TRBV5-1 and TRBJ2-3, with 8 positions matching TRBD2. The CDR3 has 15 amino acids. Per germline, CDR1 SGHRS and CDR2 YFSETQ. Trimming removed 1 base from V and 5 bases from J; junction bases left unmatched: 6. In DNA, the CDR3 is TGCGCCAGCAGCTTGAATAGCGGGGTAGGAGATACGCAGTATTTT. Protein product: CASSLNSGVGDTQYF.

This chain connects TRBV4-3 to TRBJ2-1; 7 bases match TRBD2. From germline, CDR1 is LGHNA and CDR2 YSLEER. The CDR3 is made up of 17 amino acids. With 0 bases clipped from V and 3 bases from J, the junction kept 8 bases outside the gene matches. CDR3 amino acids: CASSQDVGGGFYNEQFF. The CDR3 DNA is TGCGCCAGCAGCCAAGATGTGGGGGGGGGATTCTACAATGAGCAGTTCTTC.